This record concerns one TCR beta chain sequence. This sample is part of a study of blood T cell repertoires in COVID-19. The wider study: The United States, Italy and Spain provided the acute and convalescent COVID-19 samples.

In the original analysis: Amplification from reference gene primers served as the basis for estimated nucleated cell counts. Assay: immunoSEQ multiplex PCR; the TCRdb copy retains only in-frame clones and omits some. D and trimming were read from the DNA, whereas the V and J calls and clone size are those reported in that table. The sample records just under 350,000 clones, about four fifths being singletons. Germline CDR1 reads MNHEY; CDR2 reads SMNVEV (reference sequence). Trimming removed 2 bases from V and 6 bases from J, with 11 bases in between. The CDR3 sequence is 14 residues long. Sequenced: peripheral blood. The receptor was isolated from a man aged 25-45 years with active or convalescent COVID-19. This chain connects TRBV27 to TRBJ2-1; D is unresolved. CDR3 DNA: TGTGCCAGCAGTTTAGTATTAGCAGCCAATGAGCAGTTCTTC. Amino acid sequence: CASSLVLAANEQFF.